Shown below are 8 T cell receptor beta chains from a single sample sequenced in a study of PD-1 blockade in mismatch repair-deficient tumors. These receptors have no identified antigens. Specified time point: 10-day in vitro stimulation with candidate neoantigen peptide 5. Here immunoSEQ multiplex PCR was the method, and the copy in TCRdb shows in-frame clones only, minus some. The sample lists roughly 15,000 clones; approximately 84% were seen once. The material sequenced was cells cultured in vitro, taken from a patient treated with pembrolizumab. The receptors originated from an adult with mismatch repair-deficient cancer.

This sequence joins TRBV7-3 and TRBJ2-1; the D is unclear. The V gene's germline CDR1 is SGHTA and CDR2 FQGTGA. The V end lost 5 bases, the J end lost 12 bases, and 17 bases lay between the germline ends. This CDR3 is 13 amino acids long. As DNA, the CDR3 is TGTGCCAGCAGCCCCGACTGGGAATTAGGGCAGTTCTTC. Residues: CASSPDWELGQFF.

In its sample, this clone was seen once. The J gene is TRBJ1-1, the V gene TRBV7-8, with no clear D. CDR3 size: 16 residues. Germline V gene lookup returns CDR1 SGHVS and CDR2 FQNEAQ. V gave up 1 base and J gave up 1 base, with 13 bases separating them. The CDR3 region has the DNA TGTGCCAGCAGCTTAGGTCGTTTGGGGAGGAACACTGAAGCTTTCTTT. Residues: CASSLGRLGRNTEAFF.

The chain joins TRBV7-9 to TRBJ2-1, with D possibly being TRBD2 (5 bases). Trimming removed 5 bases at V and 5 bases at J, with 10 bases between. This CDR3 spans 13 amino acids. Germline CDR1 SEHNR, CDR2 FQNEAQ (reference sequence). The CDR3 coding sequence is TGTGCCAGCAGCGGTAGCGTAGACAATGAGCAGTTCTTC. This gives the protein CASSGSVDNEQFF.

The rearrangement links TRBV18 to TRBJ2-1, with D uncertain. Germline V gene lookup returns CDR1 KGHSH and CDR2 LQKENI. This CDR3 region has 16 residues. V was cut by 1 base and J by 13 bases, with 23 bases left in between. CDR3: CASSPLVSAVQGPQFF. CDR3 in DNA: TGTGCCAGCTCACCACTAGTTTCGGCTGTACAAGGGCCTCAGTTCTTC.

The chain couples TRBV15 to TRBJ2-5; D might be TRBD1 (6 bases). The CDR3 spans 16 residues. Germline loops: CDR1 LNHNV, CDR2 YYDKDF (reference sequence). Trimming shortened V by 4 bases and J by 1 base, and 16 bases separated the two germline ends. The CDR3 loop is CATSMGAGSGQETQYF. The CDR3 nucleotides read TGTGCCACCAGCATGGGGGCAGGGTCAGGCCAAGAGACCCAGTACTTC.

The rearrangement uses TRBV11-2 and TRBJ1-1; D is possibly TRBD1 (5 bases). The V gene lost 5 bases and the J gene lost 0 bases, with 13 bases spanning the gap. CDR1 and CDR2 (germline): SGHAT, FQNNGV. The CDR3 is 15 residues long. CDR3 in DNA: TGTGCCAGCAGCCCTCTCGACAGAATGAACACTGAAGCTTTCTTT. It yields the protein CASSPLDRMNTEAFF.

V usage is TRBV29-1 and J usage is TRBJ1-1; D might be TRBD1 (5 bases). The CDR3 length is 13 residues. Germline V gene sequence: CDR1 SQVTM, CDR2 ANQGSEA. Between the trimmed V and J ends, which lost 3 bases and 6 bases, there was a span of 14 bases. CDR3 protein: CSVEDGGNSEAFF. DNA for the CDR3: TGCAGCGTTGAGGACGGGGGGAATTCTGAAGCTTTCTTT.

The chain carries TRBV28 and TRBJ1-4; D might be TRBD1 (6 bases). Germline CDR1 reads MDHEN; CDR2 reads SYDVKM. The CDR3 spans 16 residues. Trimming took off 4 bases at V and 9 bases at J, with 21 bases between the two ends. The DNA of the CDR3 is TGTGCCAGCAGTTCACCCTCAGGGGACTCAGGGAAAAAACTGTTTTTT. The encoded protein is CASSSPSGDSGKKLFF.